This TCR beta chain appears in the sequencing data of a study of blood T cells in healthy people across ages. Study-level background: Template switching captured about one barcoded beta molecule per two T cells. Broader study findings: Aged donors had fewer naive CD4+ cells and lower diversity than long-lived donors.

As for this clonotype: Its cognate antigen is unknown.

Each donor had around 9.8 milliliters of peripheral blood drawn. Combining a sample-barcoded 5' primer with a J-beta primer mix, a second PCR ran for roughly 6 to 11 cycles. TCRdb passed the 5' RACE reads through MiXCR, listing each CDR3 protein once. The table lists about 640,000 distinct CDR3 sequences, about 53% of them singletons. CDR3 length: 14 amino acids. V lost 3 bases and J lost 5; bases outside the gene matches: 7. Germline-derived CDR1 and CDR2 are SGHRS and YFSETQ. The TCR sequence derives from a man aged 55 to 69 in good health. The specimen sequenced was blood. The genes are TRBV5-1 and TRBJ2-5, with 7 bases identical to TRBD2. The CDR3 region has the DNA TGCGCCAGCAGCTGGGCGGGGGATGGCGAGACCCAGTACTTC. It codes for CASSWAGDGETQYF.